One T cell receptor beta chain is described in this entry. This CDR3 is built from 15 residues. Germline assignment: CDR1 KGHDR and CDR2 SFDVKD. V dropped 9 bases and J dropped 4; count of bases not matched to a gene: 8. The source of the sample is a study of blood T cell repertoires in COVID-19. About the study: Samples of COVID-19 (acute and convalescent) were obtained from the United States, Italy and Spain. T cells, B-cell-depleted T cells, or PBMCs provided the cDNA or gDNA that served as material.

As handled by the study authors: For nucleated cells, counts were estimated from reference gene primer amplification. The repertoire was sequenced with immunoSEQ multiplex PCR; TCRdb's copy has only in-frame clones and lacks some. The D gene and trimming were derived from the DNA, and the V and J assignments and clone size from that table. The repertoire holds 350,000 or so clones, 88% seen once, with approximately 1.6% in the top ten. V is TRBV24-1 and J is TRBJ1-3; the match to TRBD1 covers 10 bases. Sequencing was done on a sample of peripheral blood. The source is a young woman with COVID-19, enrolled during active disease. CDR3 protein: CATSPGQGTGNTIYF. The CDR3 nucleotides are TGTGCCACCTCTCCGGGACAGGGGACAGGAAACACCATATATTTT.